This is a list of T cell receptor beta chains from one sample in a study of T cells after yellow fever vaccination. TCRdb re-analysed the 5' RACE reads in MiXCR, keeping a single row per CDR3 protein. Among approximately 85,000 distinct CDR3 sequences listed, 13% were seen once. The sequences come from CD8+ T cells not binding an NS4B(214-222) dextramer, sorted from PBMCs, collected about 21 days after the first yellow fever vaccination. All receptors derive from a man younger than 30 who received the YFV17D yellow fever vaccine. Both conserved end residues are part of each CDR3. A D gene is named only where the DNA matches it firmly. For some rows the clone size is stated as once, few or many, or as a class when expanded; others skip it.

CDR3aa: CASSQRRAGGSKETQYF
CDR3nt: TGTGCCAGCAGCCAACGCCGAGCGGGAGGGTCCAAAGAGACCCAGTACTTC
abundance: -
j_gene: TRBJ2-5
v_gene: TRBV13
d_gene: TRBD2

CDR3aa: CATTLRRGDYNEQFF
CDR3nt: TGTGCCACGACCCTTAGGAGAGGCGACTACAATGAGCAGTTCTTC
abundance: few
j_gene: TRBJ2-1
v_gene: TRBV27
d_gene: -

CDR3aa: CASSLALGRSYGYTF
CDR3nt: TGTGCCAGCAGTTTAGCGCTAGGCAGGAGCTATGGCTACACCTTC
abundance: many
j_gene: TRBJ1-2
v_gene: TRBV12-3/TRBV12-4
d_gene: -

CDR3aa: CASSPGGDNEQFF
CDR3nt: TGTGCCAGCAGCCCAGGGGGCGATAATGAGCAGTTCTTC
abundance: -
j_gene: TRBJ2-1
v_gene: TRBV12-3/TRBV12-4
d_gene: TRBD1

CDR3aa: CASSLTGQGHNEQFF
CDR3nt: TGTGCCAGCAGCTTAACCGGACAGGGCCACAATGAGCAGTTCTTC
abundance: once
j_gene: TRBJ2-1
v_gene: TRBV11-2
d_gene: TRBD1

CDR3aa: CASSLRHSSSYNEQFF
CDR3nt: TGTGCCAGCAGCTTGAGACATTCGAGCTCCTACAATGAGCAGTTCTTC
abundance: few
j_gene: TRBJ2-1
v_gene: TRBV9
d_gene: -

CDR3aa: CASSRDSSGELFF
CDR3nt: TGTGCCAGCAGCCGTGACAGCAGCGGGGAGCTGTTTTTT
abundance: few
j_gene: TRBJ2-2
v_gene: TRBV7-9
d_gene: -

CDR3aa: CASSPGGSEAFF
CDR3nt: TGTGCCAGCTCACCAGGAGGGTCTGAAGCTTTCTTT
abundance: few
j_gene: TRBJ1-1
v_gene: TRBV18
d_gene: -

CDR3aa: CASKSAPSTDTQYF
CDR3nt: TGTGCCAGCAAATCGGCCCCGAGCACAGATACGCAGTATTTT
abundance: many
j_gene: TRBJ2-3
v_gene: TRBV2
d_gene: -

CDR3aa: CATRGQETQYF
CDR3nt: TGTGCCACCAGGGGTCAAGAGACCCAGTACTTC
abundance: -
j_gene: TRBJ2-5
v_gene: TRBV15
d_gene: -

CDR3aa: CASSPGTNTEAFF
CDR3nt: TGTGCCAGCAGTCCCGGGACAAACACTGAAGCTTTCTTT
abundance: -
j_gene: TRBJ1-1
v_gene: TRBV5-6
d_gene: -

CDR3aa: CASSPSLGGLHQPQHF
CDR3nt: TGTGCCAGCAGTCCGTCATTAGGGGGGCTGCATCAGCCCCAGCATTTT
abundance: few
j_gene: TRBJ1-5
v_gene: TRBV6-1
d_gene: -

CDR3aa: CASSYAGGTEAFF
CDR3nt: TGTGCCAGTAGTTACGCAGGAGGCACTGAAGCTTTCTTT
abundance: many
j_gene: TRBJ1-1
v_gene: TRBV19
d_gene: -